The present TCR beta chain was sequenced within a study of blood T cell repertoires in COVID-19. V was shortened by 7 bases and J by 4 bases, with 11 bases between the two germline ends. The CDR3 loop spans 13 amino acids. Germline V lookup: CDR1 ENHRY, CDR2 SYGVKD. Repertoires were generated with immunoSEQ multiplex PCR, while TCRdb's copy carries only in-frame clones and drops some. The repertoire holds under 350,000 clones, with about nine tenths as singletons. The J gene is TRBJ1-5, the V gene TRBV10-3; no firm D call. The sequence was obtained from a woman in her 30s with COVID-19, enrolled during active disease. Sequencing input: peripheral blood. Here the CDR3 DNA reads TGTGCCATCAATATAGCCGAGAATCAGCCCCAGCATTTT. Protein: CAINIAENQPQHF.